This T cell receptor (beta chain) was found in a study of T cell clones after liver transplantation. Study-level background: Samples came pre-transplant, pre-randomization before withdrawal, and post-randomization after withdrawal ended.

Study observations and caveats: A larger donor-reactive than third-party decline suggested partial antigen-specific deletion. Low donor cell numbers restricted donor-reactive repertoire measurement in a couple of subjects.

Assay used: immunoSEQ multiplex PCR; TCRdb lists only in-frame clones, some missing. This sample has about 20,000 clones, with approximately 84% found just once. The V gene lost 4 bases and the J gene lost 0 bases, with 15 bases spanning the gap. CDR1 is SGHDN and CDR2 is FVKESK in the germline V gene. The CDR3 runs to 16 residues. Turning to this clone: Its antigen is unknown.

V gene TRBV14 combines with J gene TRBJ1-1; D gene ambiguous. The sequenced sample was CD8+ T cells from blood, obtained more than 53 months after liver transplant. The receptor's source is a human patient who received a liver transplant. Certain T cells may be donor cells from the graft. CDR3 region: CASSRFSGELNTEAFF. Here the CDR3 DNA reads TGTGCCAGCAGCCGTTTTTCGGGTGAATTGAACACTGAAGCTTTCTTT.